This T cell receptor (beta chain) was observed in a study of cytomegalovirus exposure and HLA in healthy donors. General study findings and limits: Per a later analysis, fewer than 20,000 TCR beta sequences showed association with HLA alleles at 0.05 false discovery rate. The HLA-A and HLA-B alleles of most subjects were reportedly predicted accurately from TCR beta sequences.

Amplification used 60 Vbeta primers and 13 Jbeta primers. Repertoires were generated with immunoSEQ multiplex PCR, while TCRdb's copy carries only in-frame clones and drops some. The sample table includes 100,000 to 150,000 clones. Regarding this clone: Its specificity is unknown.

This CDR3 has 14 amino acids. The germline V and J ends were trimmed by 3 bases and 2 bases, with 11 bases remaining between them. Germline CDR1 is LNHDA and CDR2 is SQIVND (reference sequence). The rearrangement joins TRBV19 to TRBJ2-7, with D possibly TRBD2 on 6 matching bases. This TCR derives from a man between 18 and 35 years old in good health and CMV-seronegative. The sequencing sample was made of PBMCs. CDR3 loop: CASSMGLATYEQYF. CDR3 bases: TGTGCCAGTAGTATGGGGCTAGCGACCTACGAGCAGTACTTC. Using reference TRBV19 and TRBJ2-7 for the parts outside the CDR3, the full variable domain is DGGITQSPKYLFRKEGQNVTLSCEQNLNHDAMYWYRQDPGQGLRLIYYSQIVNDFQKGDIAEGYSVSREKKESFPLTVTSAQKNPTAFYLCASSMGLATYEQYFGPGTRLTVT.